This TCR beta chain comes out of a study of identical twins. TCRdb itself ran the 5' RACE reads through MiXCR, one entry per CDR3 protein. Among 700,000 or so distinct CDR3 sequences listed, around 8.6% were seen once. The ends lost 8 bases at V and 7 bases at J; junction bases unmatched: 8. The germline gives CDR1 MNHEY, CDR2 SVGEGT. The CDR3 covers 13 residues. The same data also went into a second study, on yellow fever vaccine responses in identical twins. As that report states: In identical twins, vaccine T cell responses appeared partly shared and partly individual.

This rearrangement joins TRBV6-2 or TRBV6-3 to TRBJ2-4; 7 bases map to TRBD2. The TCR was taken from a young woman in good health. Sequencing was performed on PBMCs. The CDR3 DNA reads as TGTGCCAGCTTCGAGCGGGATCGGAACATTCAGTACTTC. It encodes CASFERDRNIQYF.